The entry below describes one T cell receptor (beta chain). The CDR3 contains 12 residues. V was shortened by 4 bases and J by 3 bases, with 4 bases between the two germline ends. Germline CDR1 reads SGHTA; CDR2 reads FQGNSA. Some clones are missing from TCRdb's copy, which holds only in-frame ones; the method was immunoSEQ multiplex PCR. The table includes about 73,000 clones, 70% to 85% detected once. The sample is drawn from a study of blood T cell repertoires in COVID-19. The clonotype comes from a woman aged 55 to 70 with acute or convalescent COVID-19. The specimen sequenced was peripheral blood. This chain links TRBV7-2 with TRBJ1-5; D ambiguous. The CDR3 DNA reads TGTGCCAGCAGCTCTCCCAATCAGCCCCAGCATTTT. It translates to CASSSPNQPQHF.